This T cell receptor (beta chain) was observed in a study of T cell responses to AZD1222 COVID-19 vaccine. Study at large: Second-dose intervals of approximately 4 or approximately 12 weeks were pooled. Whole-study results and caveats: Unmutated variant regions are reportedly the target of nearly half of TCRs that are spike-specific. Spike-wide vaccine-associated CD4 TCRs dominated at 160-218 and 743-854.

Repertoires were generated with immunoSEQ multiplex PCR, while TCRdb's copy carries only in-frame clones and drops some. The sample consists of some 130,000 clones, 80% to 90% of them appearing once. Worth noting for this clone: Its target is unknown.

This TCR derives from an adult in good health. Sequences were derived from peripheral blood, sampled on day 0 of AZD1222 vaccination.

The CDR3 region has the DNA TGTGCCAGCAGCTTGGGACCTTTTCAAGAGACCCAGTACTTC. This sequence encodes CASSLGPFQETQYF. V and J are TRBV7-8 and TRBJ2-5, with D perhaps assigned TRBD1 or TRBD2 (5 bases each). CDR3 length: 14 residues. Per the germline V gene, CDR1 is SGHVS and CDR2 is FQNEAQ. Between the trimmed V and J ends, which lost 3 bases and 2 bases, there was a span of 10 bases.